One sample yielded the 23 T cell receptor beta chains listed below, sequenced in a study of control samples from healthy donors and cancer patients. The table came from immunoSEQ multiplex PCR; TCRdb's copy has only in-frame clones and leaves some out. The table includes 150,000 to 200,000 clones, more than 90% detected once. What was sequenced was blood. Receptors originate from a man aged 25-45 years in good health.

The rearrangement links TRBV28 to TRBJ2-6; D is uncertain. The CDR3 is 18 amino acids. Trimming stripped 2 bases from V and 0 bases from J, with 14 bases between. CDR1 is MDHEN and CDR2 is SYDVKM in the germline V gene. The CDR3 here is CASSLVPKMSSGANVLTF. CDR3 bases: TGTGCCAGCAGTTTAGTTCCCAAGATGAGCTCTGGGGCCAACGTCCTGACTTTC.

The CDR3 spells CASSPQGTPNQGYTF. CDR3 DNA sequence: TGTGCCAGCAGCCCGCAAGGGACACCCAACCAAGGCTACACCTTC. The chain carries TRBV7-7 and TRBJ1-2, with a tentative D call TRBD1 (6 bases). Looked up from germline, CDR1 is SSHAT and CDR2 is FNYEAQ (reference sequence). The CDR3 is made up of 15 amino acids. Trimming removed 5 bases from V and 8 bases from J, with 21 bases in between.

The chain carries TRBV30 and TRBJ1-1; D unclear. This CDR3 spans 11 amino acids. In germline, CDR1 is GTSNPN, CDR2 SVGIG (reference sequence). Trimming removed 3 bases from V and 9 bases from J, with 11 bases in between. The CDR3 nucleotides are TGTGCCTGGAGCCTTAAAGATCAAGCTTTCTTT. Its translation: CAWSLKDQAFF.

V is TRBV5-4 and J is TRBJ2-7, with TRBD2 identical over 9 bases. V shed 3 bases and J 2 bases; nucleotides not matched to a gene: 3. Per germline, CDR1 SGHNT and CDR2 YYREEE (reference sequence). This CDR3 has 14 amino acids. CDR3 sequence: CASSSGLAPYEQYF. Written as DNA, the CDR3 is TGTGCCAGCAGCTCGGGACTAGCACCCTACGAGCAGTACTTC.

The count of this clone is one. The chain links TRBV7-2 to TRBJ1-2, with 7 positions matching TRBD1. The CDR3 has 16 residues. V lost 5 bases to trimming and J lost 2 bases; unmatched junction nucleotides: 11. The germline V gene encodes CDR1 SGHTA and CDR2 FQGNSA. The DNA for the CDR3 is TGTGCCAGCAGCCCCAGGGGGGGGGCAAGGAACTATGGCTACACCTTC. It translates to CASSPRGGARNYGYTF.

The rearrangement joins TRBV27 to TRBJ2-7; 8 bases are shared with TRBD1. The V and J ends lost 0 bases and 4 bases, in that order; junction bases with no gene match: 5. Germline V gene sequence: CDR1 MNHEY, CDR2 SMNVEV (reference sequence). CDR3 length equals 15 residues. The CDR3 protein is CASSLSGQVMYEQYF. In nucleotides, the CDR3 is TGTGCCAGCAGTTTATCGGGACAGGTCATGTACGAGCAGTACTTC.

This chain uses TRBV5-1 with TRBJ2-1; 13 bases map to TRBD2. V was clipped by 2 bases and J by 8 bases; unmatched bases: 7. The CDR3 is 16 residues long. Germline-derived CDR1 and CDR2 are SGHRS and YFSETQ. Here the CDR3 DNA reads TGCGCCAGCAGCTTACAACTAGCGGGAGGGCCGGATGAGCAGTTCTTC. Its translation: CASSLQLAGGPDEQFF.

The J gene is TRBJ2-1, the V gene TRBV7-2, with 9 bases fitting TRBD1. The CDR3 contains 16 residues. V trimming: 5 bases; J trimming: 4 bases; junction bases outside the gene matches: 9. Germline CDR1 SGHTA, CDR2 FQGNSA. CDR3 nucleotides: TGTGCCAGCAGCCCGTCGCGGGACAGGGAGTACAATGAGCAGTTCTTC. Translated, it gives CASSPSRDREYNEQFF.

The V gene is TRBV5-4, the J gene TRBJ2-3, with D perhaps matching TRBD1 or TRBD2 (5 bases each). Trimming cost V 2 bases and J 2 bases, with 15 bases left between them. Germline V gene data show CDR1 as SGHNT and CDR2 as YYREEE (reference sequence). The CDR3 totals 16 residues. CDR3 bases: TGTGCCAGCAGCTTAGGTGTGGGGACCGCCACAGATACGCAGTATTTT. This translates into CASSLGVGTATDTQYF.

This chain links TRBV4-3 with TRBJ2-1; D possibly uses TRBD1 or TRBD2 (6 bases each). Trimming pared 1 base from V and 5 bases from J, leaving 24 bases between. The CDR3 is made up of 19 amino acids. Germline V gene sequence: CDR1 LGHNA, CDR2 YSLEER. The CDR3 nucleotides are TGCGCCAGCAGCCAAGGGATTCGGTGGAGGGACACCCCGAACAATGAGCAGTTCTTC. Translation gives CASSQGIRWRDTPNNEQFF.

CDR3 residues: CASSRRDRPNQETQYF. The CDR3 nucleotides are TGTGCCAGTAGCCGCCGGGACAGGCCAAACCAAGAGACCCAGTACTTC. The chain is built from TRBV19 and TRBJ2-5, with 8 bases fitting TRBD1. The V gene end was trimmed by 6 bases and the J gene end by 0 bases; junction bases not matched to a gene: 9. The CDR3 extends over 16 amino acids. The germline V gene encodes CDR1 LNHDA and CDR2 SQIVND (reference sequence). Filled out from reference TRBV19 and TRBJ2-5, the complete variable domain reads DGGITQSPKYLFRKEGQNVTLSCEQNLNHDAMYWYRQDPGQGLRLIYYSQIVNDFQKGDIAEGYSVSREKKESFPLTVTSAQKNPTAFYLCASSRRDRPNQETQYFGPGTRLLVL.

V gene TRBV4-2 combines with J gene TRBJ2-2; no firm D call. The CDR3 spans 12 residues. Trimming pared 0 bases from V and 8 bases from J, leaving 4 bases between. The germline CDR1 and CDR2 sequences are LGHNA and YNFKEQ. CDR3: CASSQEWGELFF. The CDR3 nucleotides are TGTGCCAGCAGCCAAGAGTGGGGGGAGCTGTTTTTT.

The CDR3 loop reads CASSQDLPGEQYF. The CDR3 region has the DNA TGTGCCAGCAGCCAAGATCTGCCAGGCGAGCAGTACTTC. The genes are TRBV14 and TRBJ2-7; D not resolved. Germline-derived CDR1 and CDR2 are SGHDN and FVKESK. Trimming cost V 0 bases and J 6 bases, with 9 bases left between them. CDR3 length: 13 residues.

The chain links TRBV2 to TRBJ2-7; 8 bases agree with TRBD1. This CDR3 has 13 amino acids. CDR1 is SNHLY, CDR2 FYNNEI, per germline. Trimming removed 6 bases from V and 2 bases from J; junction bases left unmatched: 3. The CDR3 spells CASRQTGAYEQYF. The DNA for the CDR3 is TGTGCCAGCAGACAGACAGGGGCCTACGAGCAGTACTTC.

This chain uses TRBV27 with TRBJ2-3; D ambiguous. V was cut by 3 bases and J by 5 bases, with 9 bases left in between. The germline gives CDR1 MNHEY, CDR2 SMNVEV (reference sequence). The CDR3 has 13 amino acids. The CDR3 DNA reads TGTGCCAGCAGTTTTGTAAAGCAAGATACGCAGTATTTT. Protein sequence: CASSFVKQDTQYF.

The CDR3 loop reads CASSPRGLNYGYTF. The CDR3 region has the DNA TGTGCCAGCAGCCCTAGGGGGCTTAACTATGGCTACACCTTC. The rearrangement uses TRBV7-2 and TRBJ1-2, with 7 bases identical to TRBD1. The CDR3 has 14 residues. V lost 5 bases, J lost 1 base, and 4 bases stayed unmatched. Germline CDR1 is SGHTA and CDR2 is FQGNSA.

This sequence joins TRBV29-1 and TRBJ2-1; 15 bases fit TRBD2. The CDR3 totals 15 residues. Losses at the gene ends were 7 bases for V and 4 bases for J; bases not matched to a gene: 5. CDR1 is SQVTM and CDR2 is ANQGSEA in the germline V gene. The DNA of the CDR3 is TGCAGCGCCCGGGGACTAGCGGGGGGATACAATGAGCAGTTCTTC. Its translation: CSARGLAGGYNEQFF.

The chain couples TRBV5-1 to TRBJ1-4; weak D call: TRBD1 (5 bases). V shed 0 bases and J shed 8 bases, with 14 bases lying between them. The length of the CDR3 is 15 residues. Germline V lookup: CDR1 SGHRS, CDR2 YFSETQ. This chain's CDR3 is CASSLGGGRGEKLFF. As DNA, the CDR3 is TGCGCCAGCAGCTTGGGGGGCGGGAGAGGGGAAAAACTGTTTTTT.

V and J are TRBV9 and TRBJ2-1; 9 bases fit TRBD2. The germline V gene has CDR1 SGDLS and CDR2 YYNGEE. CDR3 length equals 17 residues. With 0 bases clipped from V and 5 bases from J, the junction kept 9 bases outside the gene matches. This chain's CDR3 is CASSVEAASGAHNEQFF. The CDR3 bases are TGTGCCAGCAGCGTAGAGGCGGCTAGCGGGGCCCACAATGAGCAGTTCTTC.

The V and J genes are TRBV7-9 and TRBJ2-5; 12 nucleotides line up with TRBD2. Germline V gene lookup returns CDR1 SEHNR and CDR2 FQNEAQ (reference sequence). CDR3 length: 15 residues. Unmatched junction bases numbered 7, after V lost 4 bases and J lost 7 bases. CDR3 residues: CASSSRLAGDGTQYF. The CDR3 region has the DNA TGTGCCAGCAGCTCGAGACTAGCGGGGGACGGGACCCAGTACTTC.

The gene calls are TRBV5-5 and TRBJ2-7, with D perhaps TRBD1 (10 bases). The CDR3 sequence is 16 residues long. Looked up from germline, CDR1 is SGHKS and CDR2 is YYEKEE (reference sequence). V lost 4 bases to trimming and J lost 2 bases, with 19 bases between them. Written as DNA, the CDR3 is TGTGCCAGCAGCGCGGGGGGGACAGGGGTCGCCTACGAGCAGTACTTC. Encoded protein: CASSAGGTGVAYEQYF.

V usage is TRBV6-6 and J usage is TRBJ1-1; the match to TRBD1 covers 10 bases. The CDR3 covers 13 residues. V lost 8 bases, J lost 4 bases, and 4 bases stayed unmatched. The germline V gene has CDR1 MNHNY and CDR2 SVGAGI (reference sequence). For the CDR3, the DNA is TGTGCCAGCGGGACAGGGGTTGCCACTGAAGCTTTCTTT. The encoded protein is CASGTGVATEAFF.

This clone was found a few times. The rearrangement uses TRBV28 and TRBJ1-2; possibly TRBD1 for D (6 bases). Trimming pared 5 bases from V and 5 bases from J, leaving 30 bases between. This CDR3 is 19 amino acids long. The V gene's germline CDR1 is MDHEN and CDR2 SYDVKM. Here the CDR3 DNA reads TGTGCCAGCAGTCTACTATTTGCTAGATGGGGGGGCAGATTATATGGCTACACCTTC. Protein: CASSLLFARWGGRLYGYTF.